This entry lists 23 T cell receptor beta chains sequenced from one sample in a study of cytomegalovirus exposure and HLA in healthy donors. PCR involved 60 Vbeta and 13 Jbeta primers. The method was immunoSEQ multiplex PCR; TCRdb's version includes in-frame clones alone and lacks a portion of them. The table lists roughly 150,000 clones, about 85% of them singletons. The material sequenced was PBMCs. These TCRs come from a man under 40 in good health and CMV-seropositive.

The chain recombines TRBV7-9 with TRBJ1-1; tentatively, D is TRBD1 (5 bases). V was pared by 2 bases and J by 5 bases, with 12 bases between. Germline CDR1 is SEHNR and CDR2 is FQNEAQ (reference sequence). CDR3 length equals 14 residues. The CDR3, as DNA: TGTGCCAGCAGCTTACGGGGCGCGGGAACTGAAGCTTTCTTT. Translation gives CASSLRGAGTEAFF.

The chain carries TRBV7-3 and TRBJ2-3; no clear D. V lost 1 base, J lost 4 bases, and 9 bases lay in between. The CDR3 runs 14 residues. Germline CDR1 and CDR2: SGHTA and FQGTGA. DNA of the CDR3: TGTGCCAGCAGCTTAAGGGCAGTGGCAGATACGCAGTATTTT. This translates into CASSLRAVADTQYF.

This chain links TRBV7-2 with TRBJ2-2, with 7 nucleotides matching TRBD2. V lost 2 bases, J lost 5 bases, and 5 bases stayed unmatched. Germline CDR1 and CDR2: SGHTA and FQGNSA. The CDR3 contains 15 residues. CDR3 nucleotide sequence: TGTGCCAGCAGCTTACAGGGAGCGGGAACCGGGGAGCTGTTTTTT. This translates into CASSLQGAGTGELFF.

This clone was recorded once. This chain joins TRBV5-8 and TRBJ2-1, with unresolved D. CDR3 size: 12 residues. Germline V lookup: CDR1 SGHTS, CDR2 YDEGEE. Trimming removed 6 bases at V and 1 base at J, with 5 bases between. The CDR3 DNA sequence: TGTGCCAGCACCTCTTCCTACAATGAGCAGTTCTTC. It specifies CASTSSYNEQFF.

This chain uses TRBV6-5 with TRBJ1-2, with 9 bases aligning to TRBD1. V lost 7 bases and J lost 8; bases outside the gene matches: 14. Germline CDR1 reads MNHEY; CDR2 reads SVGAGI. This CDR3 region has 15 residues. CDR3 loop: CASTTPSTGGKGYTF. In nucleotides, the CDR3 is TGTGCCAGCACTACACCCTCCACAGGGGGCAAGGGCTACACCTTC.

V is TRBV14 and J is TRBJ2-5, with D possibly TRBD2 on 5 matching bases. This CDR3 region has 14 residues. Germline V CDR1 and CDR2: SGHDN, FVKESK. Trimming cost V 5 bases and J 6 bases, with 16 bases left between them. The CDR3 bases are TGTGCCAGCAGCTCCTACCTAGCTCGGCAGACCCAGTACTTC. It is translated as CASSSYLARQTQYF.

This sequence joins TRBV14 and TRBJ1-2; TRBD1 agrees at 7 bases. The V and J ends lost 0 bases and 2 bases, in that order; junction bases with no gene match: 6. The CDR3 totals 16 residues. In germline, CDR1 is SGHDN, CDR2 FVKESK. CDR3 DNA sequence: TGTGCCAGCAGCCAAGATCAAAACAGGGGAAACTATGGCTACACCTTC. As protein: CASSQDQNRGNYGYTF.

The chain couples TRBV2 to TRBJ1-2; possible D gene TRBD1, 5 bases. The germline gives CDR1 SNHLY, CDR2 FYNNEI. The CDR3 covers 13 residues. The V end was cut by 10 bases, the J end by 4 bases, with 16 bases between. This chain's CDR3 is CAIRGSGGYGYTF. In DNA, the CDR3 is TGTGCCATCCGGGGCAGCGGGGGCTATGGCTACACCTTC.

The rearrangement uses TRBV13 and TRBJ2-5, with D tentatively TRBD2 (6 bases). This CDR3 contains 13 residues. V was clipped by 5 bases and J by 5 bases, with 12 bases between them. Germline assignment: CDR1 PRHDT and CDR2 FYEKMQ (reference sequence). CDR3: CASSRRDSETQYF. CDR3 sequence (DNA): TGTGCCAGCAGCCGCCGGGACTCCGAGACCCAGTACTTC.

V and J are TRBV6-5 and TRBJ2-1; 8 bases align to TRBD2. After removal of 4 bases from V and 4 bases from J, the junction contained 9 bases not matched to a gene. Germline V gene data show CDR1 as MNHEY and CDR2 as SVGAGI. The CDR3 length is 16 residues. The CDR3, as DNA: TGTGCCAGCAGTTCTACGGGACTAGTATCGTACAATGAGCAGTTCTTC. Translation gives CASSSTGLVSYNEQFF.

The chain recombines TRBV5-1 with TRBJ2-5; TRBD2 matches at 10 bases. V shed 3 bases, J shed 3 bases, and the junction held 5 bases outside the gene matches. Germline V lookup: CDR1 SGHRS, CDR2 YFSETQ. The length of the CDR3 is 15 residues. The CDR3 region has the DNA TGCGCCAGCAGCTGGGGGCTAGCGGGAGAAGAGACCCAGTACTTC. As protein: CASSWGLAGEETQYF. Together with reference TRBV5-1 and TRBJ2-5, the CDR3 gives the full variable domain: KAGVTQTPRYLIKTRGQQVTLSCSPISGHRSVSWYQQTPGQGLQFLFEYFSETQRNKGNFPGRFSGRQFSNSRSEMNVSTLELGDSALYLCASSWGLAGEETQYFGPGTRLLVL.

The chain is built from TRBV7-6 and TRBJ1-1; no clear D. This CDR3 is 16 amino acids long. Trimming took 0 bases from V and 0 from J, leaving 11 bases between them. Germline V CDR1 and CDR2: SGHVS, FNYEAQ. In DNA form, the CDR3 reads TGTGCCAGCAGCTTAGCGGTAGGGCGGGTGAACACTGAAGCTTTCTTT. Translating it yields CASSLAVGRVNTEAFF.

The CDR3 here is CASSLVGLAGGSYEQYF. DNA of the CDR3: TGTGCCAGCAGCTTAGTCGGGCTAGCGGGAGGTTCTTACGAGCAGTACTTC. The J gene is TRBJ2-7, the V gene TRBV11-2, with 11 bases matching TRBD2. Germline V gene sequence: CDR1 SGHAT, CDR2 FQNNGV. V lost 1 base and J lost 4; bases outside the gene matches: 9. The CDR3 consists of 17 residues.

This clone appeared once. V is TRBV11-2 and J is TRBJ2-6; the D gene is possibly TRBD2 (5 bases). Deletions cut 0 bases from V and 4 bases from J, with 7 bases between. The CDR3 has 15 residues. In germline, CDR1 is SGHAT, CDR2 FQNNGV. The CDR3 DNA is TGTGCCAGCAGCTTAGATCGGGGAGGGGCCAACGTCCTGACTTTC. This sequence encodes CASSLDRGGANVLTF.

This chain joins TRBV7-9 and TRBJ2-7; 8 bases are shared with TRBD2. V lost 6 bases to trimming and J lost 0 bases; unmatched junction nucleotides: 4. CDR1 and CDR2 (germline): SEHNR, FQNEAQ (reference sequence). The CDR3 covers 14 residues. The CDR3 DNA reads as TGTGCCAGCAGTTTAAGCGGGAGCTCCTACGAGCAGTACTTC. This translates into CASSLSGSSYEQYF.

This clone was seen more than once but under ten times. In DNA, the CDR3 is TGTGCCAGCAGCACAGGACAGGGTGACACTGAAGCTTTCTTT. Its protein is CASSTGQGDTEAFF. The chain employs TRBV9 and TRBJ1-1; 8 positions match TRBD1. The germline V gene has CDR1 SGDLS and CDR2 YYNGEE. The junction had 5 bases not matched to a gene; V was cut back by 4 bases and J by 3 bases. The CDR3 has 14 residues. Using reference TRBV9 and TRBJ1-1 for the parts outside the CDR3, the full variable domain is DSGVTQTPKHLITATGQRVTLRCSPRSGDLSVYWYQQSLDQGLQFLIQYYNGEERAKGNILERFSAQQFPDLHSELNLSSLELGDSALYFCASSTGQGDTEAFFGQGTRLTVV.

Only one count was recorded for this clone. The gene calls are TRBV6-6 and TRBJ2-5; 10 bases agree with TRBD2. CDR3 length: 14 residues. Germline lookup yields CDR1 MNHNY and CDR2 SVGAGI (reference sequence). The J segment lost 4 bases and the V segment lost 5 bases, leaving 4 bases of the junction unmatched. CDR3 DNA: TGTGCCAGCAGTCCCAGCGGGAGGGCAGAGACCCAGTACTTC. Translated, it gives CASSPSGRAETQYF.

Regarding this clone: Relative to the germline gene, one junction end is altered; a read error may explain this. This chain joins TRBV7-9 and TRBJ2-5; 8 nucleotides match TRBD1. Germline V gene data show CDR1 as SEHNR and CDR2 as FQNEAQ (reference sequence). CDR3 length: 12 residues. CDR3 sequence reads: CSSSGQGETQYF. DNA for the CDR3: TGTTCCAGCAGCGGACAGGGAGAGACCCAGTACTTC.

The CDR3 DNA follows: TGTGCCATCAGTGAGGCGGCCTACAATGAGCAGTTCTTC. Amino acid sequence: CAISEAAYNEQFF. The chain carries TRBV10-3 and TRBJ2-1; D not certain. This CDR3 has 13 amino acids. CDR1 ENHRY and CDR2 SYGVKD come from the germline V gene. V dropped 2 bases and J dropped 2 bases, with 4 bases sitting between them.

V and J are TRBV11-3 and TRBJ2-1; D remains unclear. CDR3 length equals 11 residues. Germline V gene lookup returns CDR1 SGHNT and CDR2 YENEEA. Trimming removed 4 bases at V and 9 bases at J, with 7 bases between. CDR3 region: CASSSYVEQFF. The CDR3 nucleotides are TGTGCCAGCAGCTCCTATGTTGAGCAGTTCTTC.

This clone has a handful of counts. The chain links TRBV4-3 to TRBJ1-5; possible D gene TRBD1, 5 bases. CDR3 length: 16 amino acids. Trimming shortened V by 0 bases and J by 3 bases, and 12 bases separated the two germline ends. Germline CDR1 LGHNA, CDR2 YSLEER. The chain's CDR3 is CASSQELDSFNQPQHF. The CDR3 DNA sequence: TGCGCCAGCAGCCAAGAGCTCGACAGCTTCAATCAGCCCCAGCATTTT.

This chain links TRBV5-5 with TRBJ2-4; 10 bases map to TRBD2. The germline V gene has CDR1 SGHKS and CDR2 YYEKEE (reference sequence). The CDR3 is 16 amino acids. The V and J ends lost 0 bases and 6 bases, in that order; junction bases with no gene match: 6. CDR3 protein: CASSLAAASGRNIQYF. CDR3 nucleotides: TGTGCCAGCAGCTTGGCCGCGGCTAGCGGGAGAAACATTCAGTACTTC.

The rearrangement uses TRBV18 and TRBJ1-2; a possible D gene is TRBD1 (6 bases). V was clipped by 5 bases and J by 4 bases, with 14 bases between them. From germline, CDR1 is KGHSH and CDR2 LQKENI. This CDR3 contains 14 residues. CDR3 in amino acids: CASSISGVSYGYTF. CDR3 nucleotides: TGTGCCAGCTCAATCTCAGGGGTGAGCTATGGCTACACCTTC.